This T cell receptor beta chain stems from a study of cytomegalovirus exposure and HLA in healthy donors. The study, taken as a whole, reports: Reported performance of the classifier showed diagnosis of cytomegalovirus status with high specificity and sensitivity.

The CDR3 is 16 residues long. Trimming took 5 bases from V and 7 from J; bases not matched to a gene: 16. Germline CDR1 and CDR2: MDHEN and SYDVKM. Generated by immunoSEQ multiplex PCR, the TCRdb table keeps only in-frame clones and is missing some. The top ten hold roughly 7.5% of the sample, which has 150,000 to 200,000 clones, roughly 80% seen once. As to this clone: Antigen unknown.

Sequencing input: PBMCs. This chain links TRBV28 with TRBJ2-7; TRBD1 aligns across 8 bases. The source is a man between 18 and 35 years old in good health and CMV-seropositive. Here the CDR3 DNA reads TGTGCCAGCAGTCCCCAGGGGGCAGGGGCCGAGCGAGAGCAGTACTTC. This encodes CASSPQGAGAEREQYF.